These 9 T cell receptor beta chains share one sample of origin, sequenced in a study of T cell repertoires in cytomegalovirus infection. TCRdb independently ran MiXCR on the reads; one entry per CDR3 protein. The sample contains fewer than 250,000 distinct CDR3 sequences, approximately 22% of which appear only once. Sample: CD8+ T cells from PBMCs. All receptors come from a human donor in good health (CMV status not recorded). Some clones in this sample may be carry-over from other donors' samples.

This clonotype was observed many times. The chain recombines TRBV27 with TRBJ2-1; D not certain. The CDR3 length is 13 residues. V lost 0 bases to trimming and J lost 7 bases, with 7 bases between them. Germline V CDR1 and CDR2: MNHEY, SMNVEV (reference sequence). CDR3 DNA sequence: TGTGCCAGCAGTTTATCCCATAGAAATGAGCAGTTCTTC. Residues: CASSLSHRNEQFF.

This clonotype occurred a few times. The rearrangement joins TRBV20-1 to TRBJ2-7; 9 bases line up with TRBD2. CDR1 DFQATT and CDR2 SNEGSKA come from the germline V gene (reference sequence). After removal of 4 bases from V and 2 bases from J, the junction contained 12 bases not matched to a gene. The CDR3 is made up of 16 amino acids. As DNA, the CDR3 is TGCAGTGCTACTGGACTAGCGCTCTCTGGGACCTACGAGCAGTACTTC. Translated, it gives CSATGLALSGTYEQYF.

This chain uses TRBV7-9 with TRBJ1-1; D might be TRBD1 (5 bases). The germline V gene encodes CDR1 SEHNR and CDR2 FQNEAQ (reference sequence). This CDR3 region has 13 residues. V dropped 3 bases and J dropped 8 bases, with 13 bases sitting between them. The CDR3 is CASSLGQLLEAFF. The CDR3 coding sequence is TGTGCCAGCAGCTTGGGGCAGCTCTTAGAAGCTTTCTTT.

This clonotype showed up just a few times. J is TRBJ2-3 and V is TRBV29-1, with D possibly matching TRBD1 (6 bases). V lost 6 bases, J lost 2 bases, and 15 bases lay in between. The germline CDR1 and CDR2 sequences are SQVTM and ANQGSEA. CDR3 size: 14 residues. CDR3 sequence: CSVLGDTITDTQYF. In nucleotides, the CDR3 is TGCAGCGTCCTCGGGGACACGATCACAGATACGCAGTATTTT.

Worth noting for this clonotype: Mismatch with germline at one junction end may stem from a read error. The rearrangement uses TRBV28 and TRBJ1-2; D gene unclear. The CDR3 length is 15 residues. Germline V gene sequence: CDR1 MDHEN, CDR2 SYDVKM. CDR3 DNA sequence: TGTGTCAGCACCCCCGAGGAAAGCGCTAACTATGGCTACACCTTC. Translating gives CVSTPEESANYGYTF.

This clonotype came up many times. The gene calls are TRBV7-6 and TRBJ1-1; unclear D gene. The CDR3 covers 13 residues. CDR1 and CDR2 from the germline V gene are SGHVS and FNYEAQ. V gave up 2 bases and J gave up 0 bases, with 4 bases separating them. The CDR3 region is CASSLLMNTEAFF. As DNA, the CDR3 is TGTGCCAGCAGCTTATTGATGAACACTGAAGCTTTCTTT.

The table lists this clonotype with many counts. The chain couples TRBV28 to TRBJ1-2, with D maybe TRBD1 (5 bases). Germline loops: CDR1 MDHEN, CDR2 SYDVKM. Trimming removed 11 bases at V and 4 bases at J, with 20 bases between. This CDR3 comprises 14 residues. CDR3 sequence (DNA): TGTGCCTGCCGGGAGGGGACGTCAAGCTATGGCTACACCTTC. This codes for CACREGTSSYGYTF.

This clonotype was observed a few times. The chain recombines TRBV12-3 or TRBV12-4 with TRBJ2-2, with a possible D match to TRBD1 (5 bases). This CDR3 region has 16 residues. The V gene lost 4 bases and the J gene lost 1 base, with 13 bases spanning the gap. CDR3 DNA sequence: TGTGCCAGCAGTTACCCCGTGACAGAGAACACCGGGGAGCTGTTTTTT. This encodes CASSYPVTENTGELFF.

The chain links TRBV29-1 to TRBJ2-7, with D tentatively TRBD2 (6 bases). The length of the CDR3 is 16 residues. CDR1 and CDR2 from the germline V gene are SQVTM and ANQGSEA. With 4 bases removed from V and 0 bases from J, the gap between germline ends came to 19 bases. CDR3 sequence reads: CSVVGGKDGSSYEQYF. In DNA, the CDR3 is TGCAGCGTTGTCGGAGGGAAGGACGGTAGCTCCTACGAGCAGTACTTC.